This T cell receptor beta chain was identified in a study of blood T cell repertoires in COVID-19. At the level of the study: T cells, B-cell-depleted T cells, or PBMCs supplied cDNA or gDNA.

As originally analysed: From reference gene primer amplification, estimates of nucleated cell counts were derived. This table comes from immunoSEQ multiplex PCR, and its TCRdb copy is limited to in-frame clones, with some not included. V and J calls and clone size are those listed in that table; D and trimming were worked out from the DNA. There are some 250,000 clones in the sample; 65% to 85% occur only once, and 4.5% to 7% lies in the top ten. With V trimmed by 5 bases and J by 2 bases, 5 bases remained unmatched. This CDR3 is 15 amino acids long. Germline V lookup: CDR1 SEHNR, CDR2 FQNEAQ (reference sequence).

Sequences were obtained from peripheral blood. This sequence was found in a man older than 75 with acute or convalescent COVID-19. The chain joins TRBV7-9 to TRBJ2-7; TRBD2 aligns across 11 bases. CDR3 region: CASSPRLAGTYEQYF. The CDR3 DNA sequence: TGTGCCAGCAGCCCTCGACTAGCGGGAACCTACGAGCAGTACTTC.